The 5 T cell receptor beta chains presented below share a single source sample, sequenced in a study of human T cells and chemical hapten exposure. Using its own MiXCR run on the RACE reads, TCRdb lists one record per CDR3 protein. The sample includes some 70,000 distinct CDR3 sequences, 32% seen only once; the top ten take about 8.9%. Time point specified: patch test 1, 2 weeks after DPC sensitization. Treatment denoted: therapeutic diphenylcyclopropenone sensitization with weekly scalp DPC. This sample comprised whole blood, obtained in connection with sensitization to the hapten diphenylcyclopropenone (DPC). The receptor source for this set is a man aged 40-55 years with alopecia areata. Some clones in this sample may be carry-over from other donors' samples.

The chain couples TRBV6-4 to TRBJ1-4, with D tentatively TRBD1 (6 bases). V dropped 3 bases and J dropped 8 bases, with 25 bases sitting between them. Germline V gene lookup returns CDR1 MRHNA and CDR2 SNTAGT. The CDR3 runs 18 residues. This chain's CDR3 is CASSDQIALQGHDEKLFF. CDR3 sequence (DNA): TGTGCCAGCAGTGATCAGATCGCCTTACAGGGTCATGACGAAAAACTGTTTTTT.

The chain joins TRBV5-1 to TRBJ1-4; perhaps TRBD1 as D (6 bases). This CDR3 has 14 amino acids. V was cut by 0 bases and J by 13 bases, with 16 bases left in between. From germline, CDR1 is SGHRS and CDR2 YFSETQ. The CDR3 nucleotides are TGCGCCAGCAGCTTGGCAGGGGAGCGAAGCGGACTGTTTTTT. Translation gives CASSLAGERSGLFF.

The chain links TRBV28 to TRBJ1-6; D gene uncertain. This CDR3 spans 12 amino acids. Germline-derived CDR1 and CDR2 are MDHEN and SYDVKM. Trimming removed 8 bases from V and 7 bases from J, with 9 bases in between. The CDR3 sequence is CASGRRNSPLHF. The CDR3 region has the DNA TGTGCCAGCGGCCGAAGGAATTCACCCCTCCACTTT.

CDR3 sequence: CASSLERGKGTRDQPQHF. DNA of the CDR3: TGTGCCAGCAGCTTAGAACGGGGGAAGGGTACCCGGGATCAGCCCCAGCATTTT. This chain uses TRBV7-6 with TRBJ1-5; tentative D call: TRBD1 (5 bases). V lost 1 base, J lost 5 bases, and 21 bases lay in between. From germline, CDR1 is SGHVS and CDR2 FNYEAQ. The CDR3 consists of 18 residues.

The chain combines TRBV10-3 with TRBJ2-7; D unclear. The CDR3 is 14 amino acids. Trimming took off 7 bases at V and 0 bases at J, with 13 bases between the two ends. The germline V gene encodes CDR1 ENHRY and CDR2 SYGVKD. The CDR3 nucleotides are TGTGCCATCAAAAATTCCGGCTCCTCCTACGAGCAGTACTTC. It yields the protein CAIKNSGSSYEQYF.